These 27 T cell receptor beta chains were sequenced from one sample in a study of blood T cell repertoires in COVID-19. Libraries were prepared by immunoSEQ multiplex PCR; TCRdb keeps only in-frame clonotypes and omits some of them. The sample has around 300,000 clones; about nine tenths are singletons. Sequencing was performed on peripheral blood. The receptors come from a man aged 50-60 years with acute or convalescent COVID-19.

The V call is TRBV11-3, the J call TRBJ2-2; TRBD2 might be the D (5 bases). V was cut by 2 bases and J by 6 bases, with 19 bases left in between. The CDR3 sequence is 17 residues long. In germline, CDR1 is SGHNT, CDR2 YENEEA. CDR3 residues: CASSLWIGGRLAGELFF. The CDR3 nucleotides read TGTGCCAGCAGCTTATGGATCGGCGGGCGGTTAGCCGGGGAGCTGTTTTTT.

The chain employs TRBV6-5 and TRBJ2-5, with D possibly matching TRBD2 (6 bases). From germline, CDR1 is MNHEY and CDR2 SVGAGI. The CDR3 loop spans 14 amino acids. Trimming removed 4 bases from V and 4 bases from J, with 13 bases in between. The CDR3 reads CASSSPRRGETQYF. The CDR3 DNA follows: TGTGCCAGCAGTTCCCCCCGGAGGGGAGAGACCCAGTACTTC.

In this sample, this clone turned up once. The J gene is TRBJ2-7, the V gene TRBV20-1; D may be TRBD1 (6 bases). The CDR3 is 11 amino acids. CDR1 is DFQATT and CDR2 is SNEGSKA in the germline V gene (reference sequence). Trimming took 6 bases from V and 3 from J, leaving 9 bases between them. The CDR3 nucleotides are TGCAGTGCAGGGGGAAACTACGAGCAGTACTTC. Translating gives CSAGGNYEQYF.

The chain carries TRBV5-3 and TRBJ1-2; TRBD1 is a possible D gene (5 bases). TRBV5-3 is classed as an ORF, of uncertain function. The CDR3 has 15 residues. Trimming removed 3 bases at V and 1 base at J, with 13 bases between. The CDR3 is CARSYQDQGNYGYTF. DNA of the CDR3: TGTGCCAGAAGCTACCAGGACCAGGGTAACTATGGCTACACCTTC.

The rearrangement uses TRBV5-6 and TRBJ1-1; D is uncertain. From germline, CDR1 is SGHDT and CDR2 YYEEEE. Trimming pared 5 bases from V and 5 bases from J, leaving 13 bases between. CDR3 length equals 13 residues. Here the CDR3 reads CASSRGGETEAFF. The CDR3 coding sequence is TGTGCCAGCAGTCGCGGCGGGGAGACTGAAGCTTTCTTT.

The chain links TRBV10-2 to TRBJ2-1; 8 positions agree with TRBD2. The V segment lost 3 bases and the J segment 5 bases; nucleotides outside the gene matches: 12. The germline V gene encodes CDR1 WSHSY and CDR2 SAAADI. The CDR3 is made up of 17 amino acids. CDR3 DNA: TGCGCCAGCAGTGACGATTCAGCGGGGGTCAAGGACAATGAGCAGTTCTTC. It translates to CASSDDSAGVKDNEQFF.

This rearrangement joins TRBV3-1 (or the pseudogene TRBV3-2) to TRBJ2-2, with TRBD1 matching over 8 bases. V shed 3 bases, J shed 1 base, and the junction held 10 bases outside the gene matches. Germline values: CDR1 LGHDT, CDR2 YNNKEL (reference sequence). This CDR3 has 18 amino acids. CDR3 sequence: CASSQGVPGQGNTGELFF. The CDR3 nucleotides read TGTGCCAGCAGCCAGGGGGTTCCCGGACAGGGGAACACCGGGGAGCTGTTTTTT.

The chain links TRBV19 to TRBJ1-1, with D uncertain. The CDR3 contains 17 residues. The germline V gene encodes CDR1 LNHDA and CDR2 SQIVND (reference sequence). The germline V and J ends were trimmed by 7 bases and 2 bases, with 23 bases remaining between them. The chain's CDR3 is CASKRGRLGNGNTEAFF. The DNA for the CDR3 is TGTGCCAGTAAACGTGGGCGATTAGGAAACGGAAACACTGAAGCTTTCTTT.

The chain carries TRBV19 and TRBJ1-5; the D gene is possibly TRBD1 (6 bases). The CDR3 length is 15 residues. The germline V gene has CDR1 LNHDA and CDR2 SQIVND (reference sequence). The V end was cut by 3 bases, the J end by 5 bases, with 14 bases between. For the CDR3, the DNA is TGTGCCAGTAGTATTAAACAGGGTTCGGATCAGCCCCAGCATTTT. Translating it yields CASSIKQGSDQPQHF.

The chain has TRBV9 and TRBJ1-2; D remains unclear. This CDR3 comprises 16 residues. Trimming took off 4 bases at V and 0 bases at J, with 16 bases between the two ends. Germline loops: CDR1 SGDLS, CDR2 YYNGEE. Here the CDR3 reads CASSSPPGTANYGYTF. The CDR3 DNA is TGTGCCAGCAGCTCTCCCCCGGGAACAGCTAACTATGGCTACACCTTC.

The J gene is TRBJ1-2, the V gene TRBV29-1; 11 bases map to TRBD1. The V gene end was trimmed by 6 bases and the J gene end by 2 bases; junction bases not matched to a gene: 11. Germline V gene data show CDR1 as SQVTM and CDR2 as ANQGSEA. The CDR3 contains 16 residues. The CDR3 loop is CSVSGQGVGGNYGYTF. In DNA, the CDR3 is TGCAGCGTCTCGGGACAGGGGGTAGGTGGGAACTATGGCTACACCTTC.

This CDR3 is CAWSGVGGVGNTEAFF. In DNA, the CDR3 is TGTGCCTGGAGTGGAGTAGGAGGGGTAGGGAACACTGAAGCTTTCTTT. The chain couples TRBV30 to TRBJ1-1; D is possibly TRBD1 (5 bases). CDR3 length: 16 amino acids. The germline gives CDR1 GTSNPN, CDR2 SVGIG (reference sequence). Trimming left V 1 base short and J 1 base short, with 16 bases between.

The chain recombines TRBV5-1 with TRBJ1-1; 8 nucleotides match TRBD1. Unmatched junction bases numbered 6, after V lost 3 bases and J lost 2 bases. Germline V gene lookup returns CDR1 SGHRS and CDR2 YFSETQ. The CDR3 runs 15 residues. The CDR3 spells CASSSRGPSNTEAFF. DNA for the CDR3: TGCGCCAGCAGCTCCAGGGGGCCTTCTAACACTGAAGCTTTCTTT.

This clone is a singleton in its sample. V is TRBV4-1 and J is TRBJ2-3; 7 nucleotides line up with TRBD1. This CDR3 is built from 14 residues. Germline loops: CDR1 MGHRA, CDR2 YSYEKL. Trimming cost V 5 bases and J 0 bases; bases outside gene matches: 2. CDR3 coding DNA: TGCGCCAGCAGCTGGACAGGAAGCACAGATACGCAGTATTTT. Its translation is CASSWTGSTDTQYF.

This chain joins TRBV18 and TRBJ2-7; 7 bases map to TRBD1. The junction had 8 bases not matched to a gene; V was cut back by 3 bases and J by 3 bases. The CDR3 runs 15 residues. CDR1 is KGHSH, CDR2 LQKENI, per germline. CDR3 protein: CASSPPGQENYEQYF. In nucleotides, the CDR3 is TGTGCCAGCTCACCTCCTGGACAGGAGAACTACGAGCAGTACTTC.

V is TRBV7-8 and J is TRBJ1-4, with a possible D match to TRBD1 (6 bases). With 1 base removed from V and 2 bases from J, the gap between germline ends came to 11 bases. The CDR3 contains 16 residues. CDR1 SGHVS and CDR2 FQNEAQ come from the germline V gene. The DNA of the CDR3 is TGTGCCAGCAGCTTAGGGGGTAGGGGGACTAATGAAAAACTGTTTTTT. Protein: CASSLGGRGTNEKLFF.

The chain recombines TRBV2 with TRBJ1-1, with D unclear. The ends were cut back, 3 bases at V and 6 bases at J, with 11 bases in the middle. Germline V gene lookup returns CDR1 SNHLY and CDR2 FYNNEI. The CDR3 runs 13 residues. The CDR3 is CASSDLVGPEAFF. CDR3 coding DNA: TGTGCCAGCAGTGATTTAGTGGGCCCTGAAGCTTTCTTT.

This clone was counted only a few times. The chain is built from TRBV29-1 and TRBJ1-1, with 9 nucleotides matching TRBD1. The germline V gene encodes CDR1 SQVTM and CDR2 ANQGSEA. V shed 7 bases, J shed 1 base, and the junction held 4 bases outside the gene matches. This CDR3 comprises 13 residues. The DNA of the CDR3 is TGCAGCGCCCGGGGACAGGGGAACACTGAAGCTTTCTTT. Translation: CSARGQGNTEAFF.

The chain carries TRBV11-2 and TRBJ1-1; D might be TRBD1 (5 bases). This CDR3 has 14 amino acids. V lost 7 bases to trimming and J lost 0 bases, with 12 bases between them. Per the germline V gene, CDR1 is SGHAT and CDR2 is FQNNGV. The CDR3 protein is CASTIRTMNTEAFF. The CDR3 region has the DNA TGTGCCAGCACCATCCGGACAATGAACACTGAAGCTTTCTTT.

The chain recombines TRBV7-6 with TRBJ2-2; 10 nucleotides line up with TRBD1. The CDR3 loop spans 16 amino acids. Germline lookup yields CDR1 SGHVS and CDR2 FNYEAQ. The trim removed 4 bases at V and 5 bases at J, leaving 7 bases unmatched. The CDR3 DNA follows: TGTGCCAGCAGCTACAGACAGGGGGCTGTTACCGGGGAGCTGTTTTTT. It is translated as CASSYRQGAVTGELFF.

The J gene is TRBJ2-5, the V gene TRBV6-5; 11 bases map to TRBD1. The germline CDR1 and CDR2 sequences are MNHEY and SVGAGI. Germline trimming cut 6 bases from V and 5 bases from J; bases unmatched to any gene: 8. There are 15 residues in the CDR3. CDR3 in amino acids: CASRSGQGASETQYF. DNA for the CDR3: TGTGCCAGCAGGTCAGGACAGGGGGCAAGTGAGACCCAGTACTTC.

Note on this clone: This specimen includes other DNA sequences encoding the same CDR3. The chain has TRBV18 and TRBJ2-7; 10 nucleotides agree with TRBD1. The germline gives CDR1 KGHSH, CDR2 LQKENI. CDR3 length equals 15 residues. The V segment lost 1 base and the J segment 2 bases; nucleotides outside the gene matches: 2. CDR3 nucleotides: TGTGCCAGCTCACCACGGACAGGGGGTCCCTACGAGCAGTACTTC. It codes for CASSPRTGGPYEQYF.

The J gene is TRBJ1-2, the V gene TRBV18; the D gene is possibly TRBD1 (5 bases). In germline, CDR1 is KGHSH, CDR2 LQKENI. V lost 3 bases to trimming and J lost 3 bases, with 8 bases between them. This CDR3 contains 13 residues. In DNA, the CDR3 is TGTGCCAGCTCACCCGACAGTTACTATGGCTACACCTTC. Its protein is CASSPDSYYGYTF.

The rearrangement links TRBV15 to TRBJ1-2; a weak D match, TRBD1 (6 bases). The CDR3 has 14 residues. Trimming pared 1 base from V and 4 bases from J, leaving 10 bases between. The germline V gene has CDR1 LNHNV and CDR2 YYDKDF (reference sequence). CDR3 DNA sequence: TGTGCCACCAGCAGAGGGGGACACCTCTATGGCTACACCTTC. Translation gives CATSRGGHLYGYTF.

The chain couples TRBV27 to TRBJ2-1; perhaps TRBD1 as D (7 bases). CDR1 is MNHEY and CDR2 is SMNVEV in the germline V gene (reference sequence). CDR3 size: 16 residues. Trimming stripped 6 bases from V and 2 bases from J, with 17 bases between. The CDR3 nucleotides are TGTGCCAGCAGCCGAGCAGGGGGGATAACCTACAATGAGCAGTTCTTC. This encodes CASSRAGGITYNEQFF.

This rearrangement joins TRBV28 to TRBJ1-2; 7 bases agree with TRBD1. The V and J ends lost 6 bases and 6 bases, in that order; junction bases with no gene match: 13. Germline V gene lookup returns CDR1 MDHEN and CDR2 SYDVKM. CDR3 length: 15 residues. The CDR3: CASRPSWGTAHGYTF. The CDR3 DNA reads TGTGCCAGCAGACCAAGTTGGGGGACAGCCCATGGCTACACCTTC.

V usage is TRBV29-1 and J usage is TRBJ1-1; TRBD1 matches 7 bases. Per germline, CDR1 SQVTM and CDR2 ANQGSEA. The CDR3 has 13 residues. Trimming at V came to 6 bases and at J to 4 bases, leaving 8 bases not matched to a gene. CDR3: CSVGDSEGTEAFF. CDR3 nucleotides: TGCAGCGTGGGGGACAGCGAGGGCACTGAAGCTTTCTTT.